The rows below give T cell receptor beta chains drawn from one sample of a study of T cell responses to AZD1222 COVID-19 vaccine. Profiling relied on immunoSEQ multiplex PCR, and the TCRdb table lists in-frame clones only, not all of them. The table has more than 90,000 clones, around 85% seen once. Sequenced here: peripheral blood, sampled 28 days after the second AZD1222 dose. The receptors here all came from an adult who received the AZD1222 COVID-19 vaccine. Both conserved end residues are part of each CDR3. Each record gives: D gene, clone size, J gene, V gene, CDR3 protein, CDR3 DNA. A D gene is named only where the DNA matches it firmly. Clone sizes are given selectively: once, few, many, or a class where the clone is expanded.

>TRBD1|.|TRBJ2-3|TRBV19
CASGRTGQRDTQYF
TGTGCCAGTGGTAGGACAGGACAGCGAGATACGCAGTATTTT
>TRBD2|.|TRBJ2-1|TRBV24-1
CATSETSGGHYNEQFF
TGTGCCACCAGTGAGACTAGCGGGGGGCACTACAATGAGCAGTTCTTC
>.|.|TRBJ2-3|TRBV5-6
CASSIPSGTDTQYF
TGTGCCAGCAGCATACCCAGTGGTACAGATACGCAGTATTTT
>.|.|TRBJ1-5|TRBV9
CASSVEDQPQHF
TGTGCCAGCAGCGTAGAGGATCAGCCCCAGCATTTT
>.|.|TRBJ2-5|TRBV6-6
CASSYAGLAQETQYF
TGTGCCAGCAGTTACGCGGGCCTCGCTCAAGAGACCCAGTACTTC
>TRBD2|.|TRBJ2-7|TRBV18
CASSPGSSGSYEQYF
TGTGCCAGCTCACCTGGGTCTAGCGGGAGCTACGAGCAGTACTTC
>TRBD2|.|TRBJ2-1|TRBV29-1
CSVPSGTSVYNEQFF
TGCAGCGTACCGTCCGGGACTAGCGTCTACAATGAGCAGTTCTTC
>TRBD1|.|TRBJ1-6|TRBV7-9
CASSSRTGNNSPLHF
TGTGCCAGCAGCTCTAGGACAGGGAATAATTCACCCCTCCACTTT
>.|.|TRBJ1-5|TRBV18
CASSRGQPNQPQHF
TGTGCCAGCTCACGGGGACAACCCAATCAGCCCCAGCATTTT
>.|.|TRBJ2-1|TRBV7-2
CASSIAEIPPHEQFF
TGTGCCAGCAGTATAGCGGAGATCCCCCCCCATGAGCAGTTCTTC
>.|.|TRBJ1-2|TRBV19
CASRRDGGLYGYTF
TGTGCCAGTAGGAGGGACGGAGGGCTCTATGGCTACACCTTC
>TRBD1|.|TRBJ1-2|TRBV7-8
CASSYLTGRGYTF
TGTGCCAGCAGCTATTTGACAGGGCGGGGGTACACCTTC
>.|.|TRBJ2-1|TRBV7-3
CATSITGGISYNEQFF
TGTGCCACGTCGATTACGGGCGGGATTTCCTACAATGAGCAGTTCTTC
>.|.|TRBJ1-1|TRBV6-5
CASSRLGQTEAFF
TGTGCCAGCAGCCGATTGGGGCAAACTGAAGCTTTCTTT
>TRBD2|.|TRBJ2-7|TRBV3-1/TRBV3-2
CASEPSGRTYEQYF
TGTGCCAGCGAACCTAGCGGGAGGACCTACGAGCAGTACTTC
>.|.|TRBJ2-5|TRBV6-5
CASSYSDRQETQYF
TGTGCCAGCAGTTACTCGGACAGACAAGAGACCCAGTACTTC
>.|.|TRBJ1-1|TRBV3-1/TRBV3-2
CASSQGAGIMNTEAFF
TGTGCCAGCAGCCAAGGGGCAGGCATCATGAACACTGAAGCTTTCTTT
>TRBD2|.|TRBJ2-1|TRBV5-5
CASSPEWRGILFF
TGTGCCAGCAGCCCCGAATGGCGGGGGATCCTGTTCTTC
>.|few|TRBJ1-1|TRBV6-5
CASSTIGGRSTEAFF
TGTGCCAGCAGTACTATAGGAGGGCGCTCCACTGAAGCTTTCTTT
>.|few|TRBJ1-5|TRBV21-1
CASKTPRQGSNQPQHF
TGTGCCAGCAAAACTCCAAGACAGGGTAGCAATCAGCCCCAGCATTTT
>.|.|TRBJ1-1|TRBV6-1
CASSELGFRTEAFF
TGTGCCAGCAGTGAACTGGGGTTCAGGACTGAAGCTTTCTTT
>.|few|TRBJ1-1|TRBV19
CASSHRDTEAFF
TGTGCCAGTAGTCACCGGGACACTGAAGCTTTCTTT
>.|.|TRBJ2-7|TRBV18
CASSSSLGKPYEQYF
TGTGCCAGCTCATCCTCTCTGGGGAAGCCCTACGAGCAGTACTTC
>.|.|TRBJ1-6|TRBV18
CASSPRGGLETPLHF
TGTGCCAGCTCACCACGGGGGGGGCTCGAAACACCCCTCCACTTT
>.|.|TRBJ1-2|TRBV5-1
CASSSQRNYGYTF
TGCGCCAGCAGCTCCCAGCGAAACTATGGCTACACCTTC
>.|once|TRBJ1-1|TRBV3-1/TRBV3-2
CASSQVTEREAFF
TGTGCCAGCAGCCAAGTAACAGAAAGAGAAGCTTTCTTT
>TRBD1|.|TRBJ1-5|TRBV6-5
CASIPGTGGQPQHF
TGTGCCAGCATCCCCGGGACAGGGGGTCAGCCCCAGCATTTT
>TRBD2|.|TRBJ2-7|TRBV3-1/TRBV3-2
CASSQGLAGGPEQYF
TGTGCCAGCAGCCAAGGGTTGGCGGGAGGGCCCGAGCAGTACTTC
>.|.|TRBJ1-2|TRBV11-1
CASSLGNGYTF
TGTGCCAGCAGCCTAGGAAATGGCTACACCTTC
>.|once|TRBJ2-2|TRBV2
CASSEGGHTGELFF
TGTGCCAGCAGTGAAGGGGGGCACACCGGGGAGCTGTTTTTT
>.|.|TRBJ1-2|TRBV10-3
CAISEEGLYGYTF
TGTGCCATCAGTGAAGAGGGCCTCTATGGCTACACCTTC
>.|.|TRBJ1-5|TRBV4-2
CASSQQIRNQPQHF
TGTGCCAGCAGTCAACAAATTCGTAATCAGCCCCAGCATTTT
>TRBD2|.|TRBJ2-2|TRBV7-3
CASSLTAGGATSTGELFF
TGTGCCAGCAGCTTAACGGCGGGAGGGGCAACCTCCACCGGGGAGCTGTTTTTT
>TRBD2|.|TRBJ2-3|TRBV30
CAWTSGNTDTQYF
TGTGCCTGGACTAGCGGAAACACAGATACGCAGTATTTT
>.|.|TRBJ2-5|TRBV7-9
CASSWELGETQYF
TGTGCCAGCAGCTGGGAGTTGGGGGAGACCCAGTACTTC
>TRBD1|.|TRBJ1-3|TRBV18
CASLDREVRNTIYF
TGTGCCAGCTTGGACAGGGAAGTCAGGAACACCATATATTTT
>.|many|TRBJ1-1|TRBV7-2
CASSLGGWGARAFF
TGTGCCAGCAGCTTAGGAGGTTGGGGGGCGCGAGCTTTCTTT
>.|once|TRBJ1-2|TRBV5-6
CASSLEVTDYTF
TGTGCCAGCAGCTTGGAAGTGACGGACTACACCTTC
>.|.|TRBJ2-3|TRBV18
CASSFRDYAETDTQYF
TGTGCCAGCTCATTTAGAGACTATGCTGAAACAGATACGCAGTATTTT
>.|.|TRBJ2-7|TRBV6-5
CASSYSTVTYEQYF
TGTGCCAGCAGTTACTCGACGGTCACCTACGAGCAGTACTTC
>.|.|TRBJ1-2|TRBV12-3/TRBV12-4
CASSLGRRYGYTF
TGTGCCAGCAGTTTAGGGCGGAGATATGGCTACACCTTC
>TRBD2|.|TRBJ2-2|TRBV24-1
CAAGGTETGELFF
TGTGCAGCGGGGGGAACAGAAACCGGGGAGCTGTTTTTT
>TRBD1|once|TRBJ2-1|TRBV6-1
CASSGQGAGIIKYNEQFF
TGTGCCAGCAGTGGACAGGGGGCGGGAATTATCAAGTACAATGAGCAGTTCTTC
>.|once|TRBJ2-5|TRBV5-4
CASSRGARTDLETQYF
TGTGCCAGCAGCCGTGGGGCCCGGACAGACTTAGAGACCCAGTACTTC
>.|.|TRBJ2-1|TRBV19
CASSIFGKSSYNEQFF
TGTGCCAGTAGTATTTTTGGAAAATCCTCCTACAATGAGCAGTTCTTC
>TRBD1|.|TRBJ1-1|TRBV27
CASSAGGVNTEAFF
TGTGCCAGCAGTGCAGGGGGAGTAAACACTGAAGCTTTCTTT